This is a list of T cell receptor beta chains from one sample in a study of T cells in Graves' hyperthyroidism and ophthalmopathy. TCRdb analysed the multiplex PCR reads with MiXCR anew, one entry per CDR3 protein. This table has approximately 200,000 distinct CDR3 sequences, around 16% appearing once. The sample was blood. All receptors derive from a man between 35 and 55 years old with Graves' hyperthyroidism. Both conserved end residues are part of each CDR3. D genes are given only for firm matches. Some rows mark clone size as missing; the rest say once, few, many or name a class of expanded clone.

V gene: TRBV25-1
J gene: TRBJ2-7
CDR3 length: 11
clone size: -
D gene: -
CDR3 DNA: TGTGCCAGCAGTGAATTGGATGAGCAGTACTTC
CDR3 protein: CASSELDEQYF

V gene: TRBV28
J gene: TRBJ2-4
CDR3 length: 15
clone size: many
D gene: -
CDR3 DNA: TGTGCCAGCAGTCCAGGGGTACTAGCCAAAAACATTCAGTACTTC
CDR3 protein: CASSPGVLAKNIQYF

V gene: TRBV7-2
J gene: TRBJ2-1
CDR3 length: 15
clone size: many
D gene: TRBD2
CDR3 DNA: TGTGCCAGCAGCTTAGGGACTAGCGCATACAATGAGCAGTTCTTC
CDR3 protein: CASSLGTSAYNEQFF

V gene: TRBV7-2
J gene: TRBJ1-6
CDR3 length: 15
clone size: few
D gene: -
CDR3 DNA: TGTGCCAGCAGCTTAGGTTGGCAGAAAAATTCACCCCTCCACTTT
CDR3 protein: CASSLGWQKNSPLHF

V gene: TRBV20-1
J gene: TRBJ2-3
CDR3 length: 15
clone size: many
D gene: TRBD1
CDR3 DNA: TGCAGTGCGCCGGACAGGGGGAGGAGCACAGATACGCAGTATTTT
CDR3 protein: CSAPDRGRSTDTQYF

V gene: TRBV20-1
J gene: TRBJ2-7
CDR3 length: 13
clone size: many
D gene: TRBD2
CDR3 DNA: TGCAGTGCTACCCCGGGGAGGGGCAACGAGCAGTACTTC
CDR3 protein: CSATPGRGNEQYF

V gene: TRBV5-6
J gene: TRBJ1-2
CDR3 length: 16
clone size: few
D gene: -
CDR3 DNA: TGTGCCAGCAGCCGGAGGAGACCCCATTCGGACTATGGCTACACCTTC
CDR3 protein: CASSRRRPHSDYGYTF

V gene: TRBV2
J gene: TRBJ1-5
CDR3 length: 16
clone size: many
D gene: TRBD1
CDR3 DNA: TGTGCCAGCAGTGAACCAGGGGGCGCCGGCAATCAGCCCCAGCATTTT
CDR3 protein: CASSEPGGAGNQPQHF

V gene: TRBV2
J gene: TRBJ2-4
CDR3 length: 13
clone size: many
D gene: TRBD1
CDR3 DNA: TGTGCCACCGGACAGGAAGCCAAAAACATTCAGTACTTC
CDR3 protein: CATGQEAKNIQYF

V gene: TRBV6-2/TRBV6-3
J gene: TRBJ2-7
CDR3 length: 14
clone size: many
D gene: TRBD1
CDR3 DNA: TGTGCCAGCAGCATCCTGGACAGGGGTTACGAGCAGTACTTC
CDR3 protein: CASSILDRGYEQYF

V gene: TRBV2
J gene: TRBJ2-7
CDR3 length: 12
clone size: many
D gene: TRBD1
CDR3 DNA: TGTGCCAGCTCCGACAGGGGCTACGAGCAGTACTTC
CDR3 protein: CASSDRGYEQYF

V gene: TRBV6-6
J gene: TRBJ2-7
CDR3 length: 13
clone size: -
D gene: -
CDR3 DNA: TGTGCCACCAGGGTGAGAGGATCCTACGAGCAGTACTTC
CDR3 protein: CATRVRGSYEQYF

V gene: TRBV28
J gene: TRBJ1-1
CDR3 length: 17
clone size: many
D gene: -
CDR3 DNA: TGTGCCAGCAGTTTAAATGGTTTCGGGGTTGGGTATACTGAAGCTTTCTTT
CDR3 protein: CASSLNGFGVGYTEAFF

V gene: TRBV12-5
J gene: TRBJ2-5
CDR3 length: 17
clone size: many
D gene: TRBD2
CDR3 DNA: TGTGCTAGTGGTTCCGGGACTAGCGGGGGCCACGGGGAGACCCAGTACTTC
CDR3 protein: CASGSGTSGGHGETQYF

V gene: TRBV20-1
J gene: TRBJ1-3
CDR3 length: 13
clone size: many
D gene: -
CDR3 DNA: TGCAGTGCTAGATGGGGTTCTGGAAACACCATATATTTT
CDR3 protein: CSARWGSGNTIYF

V gene: TRBV7-9
J gene: TRBJ1-5
CDR3 length: 14
clone size: many
D gene: -
CDR3 DNA: TGTGCCAGCAGCTCCGAGTCGGGAGGCCAGCCCCAGCATTTT
CDR3 protein: CASSSESGGQPQHF

V gene: TRBV15
J gene: TRBJ2-3
CDR3 length: 16
clone size: many
D gene: TRBD2
CDR3 DNA: TGTGCCACCAGTAGACTTAGCGGGGGAGGCACAGATACGCAGTATTTT
CDR3 protein: CATSRLSGGGTDTQYF

V gene: TRBV6-1
J gene: TRBJ1-5
CDR3 length: 14
clone size: few
D gene: TRBD1
CDR3 DNA: TGTGCCAGCAGAACCGACAGGGGCAGTCAGCCCCAGCATTTT
CDR3 protein: CASRTDRGSQPQHF

V gene: TRBV5-4
J gene: TRBJ2-3
CDR3 length: 13
clone size: -
D gene: -
CDR3 DNA: TGTGCCAGCAGGGATGGCAAGACAGATACGCAGTATTTT
CDR3 protein: CASRDGKTDTQYF

V gene: TRBV18
J gene: TRBJ2-7
CDR3 length: 14
clone size: many
D gene: -
CDR3 DNA: TGTGCCAGCTCACCCCCCCCAGGGTGGGCCGAGCAGTACTTC
CDR3 protein: CASSPPPGWAEQYF

V gene: TRBV20-1
J gene: TRBJ2-7
CDR3 length: 16
clone size: -
D gene: TRBD2
CDR3 DNA: TGCAGTGCTAGAGATGGACAGCGGGGGTCCATCAACGAGCAGTACTTC
CDR3 protein: CSARDGQRGSINEQYF

V gene: TRBV13
J gene: TRBJ2-7
CDR3 length: 15
clone size: many
D gene: TRBD1
CDR3 DNA: TGTGCCAGCAGCAAATCCGGACAGGGGGGCTACGAGCAGTACTTC
CDR3 protein: CASSKSGQGGYEQYF

V gene: TRBV5-1
J gene: TRBJ2-6
CDR3 length: 16
clone size: many
D gene: TRBD1
CDR3 DNA: TGCGCCAGCAGCCCGGACAGGGGACCTGGGGCCAACGTCCTGACTTTC
CDR3 protein: CASSPDRGPGANVLTF

V gene: TRBV7-9
J gene: TRBJ2-7
CDR3 length: 18
clone size: many
D gene: TRBD1
CDR3 DNA: TGTGCCAGCAGCCCCCCGGACAGGTCGGGGCCGAGCTCCTACGAGCAGTACTTC
CDR3 protein: CASSPPDRSGPSSYEQYF

V gene: TRBV7-9
J gene: TRBJ2-3
CDR3 length: 15
clone size: -
D gene: TRBD2
CDR3 DNA: TGTGCCAGCAGCCAAACTGCGGGGGGGCAAGATACGCAGTATTTT
CDR3 protein: CASSQTAGGQDTQYF

V gene: TRBV28
J gene: TRBJ1-1
CDR3 length: 14
clone size: few
D gene: TRBD1
CDR3 DNA: TGTGCCAGCAGACCTAGGACAGGGGGCAGTGAAGCTTTCTTT
CDR3 protein: CASRPRTGGSEAFF

V gene: TRBV9
J gene: TRBJ1-1
CDR3 length: 15
clone size: many
D gene: -
CDR3 DNA: TGTGCCAGCAGCGAGCTAGGAGGGGGGGACACTGAAGCTTTCTTT
CDR3 protein: CASSELGGGDTEAFF

V gene: TRBV2
J gene: TRBJ1-1
CDR3 length: 13
clone size: many
D gene: -
CDR3 DNA: TGTGCCAGCAGTGTCGAAAGGTCGGGAGAAGCTTTCTTT
CDR3 protein: CASSVERSGEAFF

V gene: TRBV7-2
J gene: TRBJ1-3
CDR3 length: 13
clone size: many
D gene: -
CDR3 DNA: TGTGCCAGCAGCTACAGGGATGGAAACACCATATATTTT
CDR3 protein: CASSYRDGNTIYF